This passage covers 18 T cell receptor beta chains from one sample sequenced in a study of spatial heterogeneity in lung cancer. Stated time point: blood at routine non-recurrence follow-up after resection. Whole RNA was taken from tumor, nontumor lung or frozen PBMC; it was then sequenced unsorted. TCRdb re-derived calls from the 5' RACE reads in MiXCR, one entry per CDR3 protein. The table includes about 52,000 distinct CDR3 sequences, roughly 7.4% detected once. The sequencing used PBMCs, collected at follow-up. The receptors were sampled from a female donor with early-stage non-small cell lung cancer.

In its sample, this clonotype was seen many times. This chain uses TRBV7-2 with TRBJ1-6, with no clear D. V lost 2 bases and J 9 bases, leaving 5 bases between the germline ends. This CDR3 contains 12 residues. Germline V gene data show CDR1 as SGHTA and CDR2 as FQGNSA. The CDR3 DNA reads TGTGCCAGCAGCTTAATGAGTTCACCCCTCCACTTT. Protein product: CASSLMSSPLHF.

This chain links TRBV12-3 or TRBV12-4 with TRBJ1-1; D is uncertain. This CDR3 has 13 amino acids. Trimming left V 11 bases short and J 0 bases short, with 13 bases between. The CDR3 region is CASQLKVNTEAFF. DNA of the CDR3: TGTGCCTCCCAGTTGAAGGTGAACACTGAAGCTTTCTTT.

This clonotype was seen many times. This sequence joins TRBV4-3 and TRBJ2-3; no clear D gene. Trimming shortened V by 1 base and J by 0 bases, and 8 bases separated the two germline ends. The V gene's germline CDR1 is LGHNA and CDR2 YSLEER. The CDR3 covers 15 residues. The CDR3 here is CASSQGGFSTDTQYF. The DNA for the CDR3 is TGCGCCAGCAGCCAAGGAGGTTTTAGCACAGATACGCAGTATTTT.

The chain is built from TRBV20-1 and TRBJ2-1; 9 nucleotides match TRBD2. V was clipped by 4 bases and J by 8 bases; unmatched bases: 9. Germline lookup yields CDR1 DFQATT and CDR2 SNEGSKA (reference sequence). CDR3 length: 14 residues. CDR3 amino acids: CSATPASGVYEQFF. The DNA of the CDR3 is TGCAGTGCTACTCCCGCTAGCGGGGTCTATGAGCAGTTCTTC.

V and J are TRBV2 and TRBJ1-1; tentatively, D is TRBD1 (5 bases). The V end was cut by 7 bases, the J end by 4 bases, with 16 bases between. The CDR3 covers 14 residues. The germline V gene has CDR1 SNHLY and CDR2 FYNNEI. The CDR3 reads CASMKNLGPTEAFF. DNA for the CDR3: TGTGCCAGCATGAAAAACTTGGGACCCACTGAAGCTTTCTTT.

Only a few counts were recorded for this clonotype. This chain connects TRBV7-6 to TRBJ2-3; D tentatively reads TRBD1 or TRBD2 (5 bases each). Germline V gene sequence: CDR1 SGHVS, CDR2 FNYEAQ. The CDR3 has 13 amino acids. V was pared by 1 base and J by 8 bases, with 10 bases between. This CDR3 is CASSLDRGATQYF. CDR3 nucleotide sequence: TGTGCCAGCAGCTTAGACCGGGGCGCTACGCAGTATTTT.

There are a few counts of this clonotype. V usage is TRBV7-2 and J usage is TRBJ2-2; 9 bases match TRBD2. The CDR3 runs to 20 residues. Germline values: CDR1 SGHTA, CDR2 FQGNSA. J was trimmed by 1 base and V by 1 base; bases with no gene match: 13. The CDR3 is CASSLVHPRLLAGNTGELFF. The CDR3 DNA reads TGTGCCAGCAGCTTAGTTCACCCACGGCTACTAGCGGGGAACACCGGGGAGCTGTTTTTT.

This clonotype was observed many times. In nucleotides, the CDR3 is TGTGCCAGCGGGAGGGGGTCGAACACTGAAGCTTTCTTT. Translated, it gives CASGRGSNTEAFF. V gene TRBV6-5 combines with J gene TRBJ1-1, with D perhaps TRBD1 (6 bases). Germline values: CDR1 MNHEY, CDR2 SVGAGI. The CDR3 contains 13 residues. Trimming pared 8 bases from V and 1 base from J, leaving 11 bases between.

This clonotype was seen a few times. J is TRBJ2-5 and V is TRBV6-2 or TRBV6-3; no definite D call. CDR1 and CDR2 (germline): MNHEY, SVGEGT. CDR3 length: 14 amino acids. V lost 6 bases, J lost 5 bases, and 16 bases lay in between. The CDR3 DNA is TGTGCCAGCAGAGTCTTTGGAGTTGAGGAGACCCAGTACTTC. This codes for CASRVFGVEETQYF.

This clonotype was detected ten times or more. The chain combines TRBV5-1 with TRBJ2-3, with 7 bases matching TRBD2. The V gene end was trimmed by 3 bases and the J gene end by 4 bases; junction bases not matched to a gene: 11. The germline V gene has CDR1 SGHRS and CDR2 YFSETQ. CDR3 length: 16 residues. CDR3 in amino acids: CASSSRLALQSDTQYF. The CDR3 nucleotides read TGCGCCAGCAGCTCGAGACTAGCCCTACAGTCAGATACGCAGTATTTT.

The genes are TRBV2 and TRBJ2-3; D unclear. Germline lookup yields CDR1 SNHLY and CDR2 FYNNEI. V dropped 5 bases and J dropped 4 bases, with 10 bases sitting between them. There are 13 residues in the CDR3. CDR3 region: CASSKGIADTQYF. The CDR3 coding sequence is TGTGCCAGCAGTAAGGGTATCGCAGATACGCAGTATTTT.

The gene calls are TRBV7-2 and TRBJ2-7; D gene uncertain. The V and J ends lost 3 bases and 5 bases respectively, with 11 bases between them. From germline, CDR1 is SGHTA and CDR2 FQGNSA. The CDR3 sequence is 13 residues long. CDR3 protein: CASSFYPSNEQYF. The DNA for the CDR3 is TGTGCCAGCAGCTTTTACCCCAGCAACGAGCAGTACTTC.

This clonotype occurred many times. V gene TRBV5-1 combines with J gene TRBJ2-1, with 7 bases lining up with TRBD2. The CDR3 sequence is 14 residues long. Germline V gene data show CDR1 as SGHRS and CDR2 as YFSETQ. Trimming took 3 bases from V and 3 from J; bases not matched to a gene: 3. CDR3 coding DNA: TGCGCCAGCAGCTCTCAGCGGGGCTACAATGAGCAGTTCTTC. As protein: CASSSQRGYNEQFF.

This clonotype was seen at least ten times. The rearrangement links TRBV5-1 to TRBJ2-3, with 10 bases that match TRBD2. The germline gives CDR1 SGHRS, CDR2 YFSETQ. The trim removed 0 bases at V and 3 bases at J, leaving 1 base unmatched. The length of the CDR3 is 15 residues. CDR3 nucleotides: TGCGCCAGCAGCTTGGCACTAGCGGGGACAGATACGCAGTATTTT. This gives the protein CASSLALAGTDTQYF.

J is TRBJ2-1 and V is TRBV5-8, with a weak D call TRBD2 (6 bases). CDR1 SGHTS and CDR2 YDEGEE come from the germline V gene. The ends were cut back, 2 bases at V and 7 bases at J, with 13 bases in the middle. This CDR3 has 14 amino acids. The DNA of the CDR3 is TGTGCCAGCAGCTTTAGGACTACCGTTAATGAGCAGTTCTTC. Translated: CASSFRTTVNEQFF.

This clonotype was detected ten times or more. V usage is TRBV25-1 and J usage is TRBJ1-1; D possibly corresponds to TRBD1 (5 bases). Germline CDR1 is MGHDK and CDR2 is SYGVNS. This CDR3 has 14 amino acids. The V and J ends lost 3 bases and 2 bases respectively, with 10 bases between them. CDR3: CASSESGPNTEAFF. The CDR3 coding sequence is TGTGCCAGCAGTGAGTCAGGGCCCAACACTGAAGCTTTCTTT.

This clonotype was seen a handful of times. The J gene is TRBJ1-2, the V gene TRBV2; D gene ambiguous. Germline V lookup: CDR1 SNHLY, CDR2 FYNNEI. This CDR3 comprises 13 residues. The ends were cut back, 4 bases at V and 7 bases at J, with 13 bases in the middle. In nucleotides, the CDR3 is TGTGCCAGCAGTGGGGGTCCTGCCTCTGGCTACACCTTC. Its translation is CASSGGPASGYTF.

In this sample, this clonotype turned up many times. The chain recombines TRBV7-2 with TRBJ1-6; D perhaps matches TRBD1 (6 bases). CDR1 and CDR2 (germline): SGHTA, FQGNSA. The CDR3 is 16 residues long. V shed 5 bases and J shed 5 bases, with 16 bases lying between them. This chain's CDR3 is CASSTRAGANNSPLHF. The CDR3 nucleotides read TGTGCCAGCAGCACGAGAGCAGGGGCGAATAATTCACCCCTCCACTTT.